Below, 23 T cell receptor beta chains from the same sample are listed, as sequenced in a study of Ad26.COV2.S vaccination and SARS-CoV-2 variants. The treatment was: roughly 18 received Ad26.COV2.S at low or high dose, single or two shots; about 5 received placebo; per-sample allocation not given. It was on day 63 after the first vaccine or placebo injection that samples were taken. TCRdb's copy holds only in-frame clones and misses some; the assay was immunoSEQ multiplex PCR. Of around 320,000 clones in the sample, around 83% are singletons; the top ten hold approximately 2%. The material sequenced was peripheral blood, taken in a trial of Ad26.COV2.S vaccine versus placebo. These receptors all come from a person between 18 and 60 years old who received the Ad26.COV2.S COVID-19 vaccine or a placebo.

The chain couples TRBV4-2 to TRBJ1-1; the D gene is possibly TRBD1 (5 bases). From germline, CDR1 is LGHNA and CDR2 YNFKEQ. CDR3 size: 16 residues. Trimming removed 0 bases from V and 6 bases from J, with 17 bases in between. The CDR3 sequence: CASSQDFAAGSAEAFF. CDR3 coding DNA: TGTGCCAGCAGCCAAGATTTCGCCGCAGGGTCTGCTGAAGCTTTCTTT.

This chain connects TRBV3-1 (or the pseudogene TRBV3-2) to TRBJ1-2; the D gene is possibly TRBD1 (5 bases). The V end lost 5 bases, the J end lost 2 bases, and 9 bases lay between the germline ends. The CDR3 totals 13 residues. Germline V lookup: CDR1 LGHDT, CDR2 YNNKEL (reference sequence). The CDR3 bases are TGTGCCAGCAGCTATGAGGGGAACTATGGCTACACCTTC. Protein sequence: CASSYEGNYGYTF.

The rearrangement uses TRBV3-1 (or the pseudogene TRBV3-2) and TRBJ1-2; D is possibly TRBD1 (6 bases). V was pared by 4 bases and J by 4 bases, with 16 bases between. The CDR3 extends over 15 amino acids. Germline V lookup: CDR1 LGHDT, CDR2 YNNKEL (reference sequence). CDR3 DNA sequence: TGTGCCAGCAGCCTAGAGGGCGGGGGCGGCTATGGCTACACCTTC. It codes for CASSLEGGGGYGYTF.

The chain combines TRBV30 with TRBJ2-3; D not certain. Germline V CDR1 and CDR2: GTSNPN, SVGIG (reference sequence). CDR3 length: 11 amino acids. Trimming removed 3 bases at V and 8 bases at J, with 9 bases between. The CDR3 sequence is CAWRGIVTQYF. In DNA, the CDR3 is TGTGCCTGGAGGGGGATAGTTACGCAGTATTTT.

This chain links TRBV5-1 with TRBJ2-1, with no clear D. In germline, CDR1 is SGHRS, CDR2 YFSETQ. V was clipped by 4 bases and J by 5 bases, with 22 bases between them. The CDR3 has 17 amino acids. The CDR3 region has the DNA TGCGCCAGCAGCGAAAGAACCGGGCTTTCCCCAAACAATGAGCAGTTCTTC. As protein: CASSERTGLSPNNEQFF.

This clone was detected only once. The chain employs TRBV19 and TRBJ1-4; 8 bases line up with TRBD1. Germline CDR1 is LNHDA and CDR2 is SQIVND (reference sequence). V shed 4 bases, J shed 8 bases, and the junction held 6 bases outside the gene matches. CDR3 length: 14 amino acids. The CDR3: CASSRTGRFEKLFF. The CDR3 region has the DNA TGTGCCAGTAGTAGGACAGGGCGGTTCGAAAAACTGTTTTTT.

J is TRBJ2-2 and V is TRBV2; D uncertain. Germline V gene sequence: CDR1 SNHLY, CDR2 FYNNEI. V was clipped by 6 bases and J by 0 bases, with 14 bases between them. This CDR3 spans 16 amino acids. CDR3 DNA sequence: TGTGCCAGCAGGCGTAGCCAGAGTACGAACACCGGGGAGCTGTTTTTT. Translating it yields CASRRSQSTNTGELFF.

This clone was counted between two and nine times. V is TRBV3-1 (or the pseudogene TRBV3-2) and J is TRBJ1-4; D gene uncertain. The CDR3 totals 14 residues. The V end lost 1 base, the J end lost 6 bases, and 9 bases lay between the germline ends. Germline lookup yields CDR1 LGHDT and CDR2 YNNKEL (reference sequence). This chain's CDR3 is CASSQGRSYEKLFF. DNA for the CDR3: TGTGCCAGCAGCCAAGGGCGCAGTTATGAAAAACTGTTTTTT.

This chain joins TRBV27 and TRBJ1-1; a weak D match, TRBD1 (5 bases). Trimming took off 1 base at V and 5 bases at J, with 8 bases between the two ends. The CDR3 loop spans 13 amino acids. Germline assignment: CDR1 MNHEY and CDR2 SMNVEV (reference sequence). The CDR3 DNA reads TGTGCCAGCAGTTTATATAGGGGAACTGAAGCTTTCTTT. As protein: CASSLYRGTEAFF.

The V and J genes are TRBV7-3 and TRBJ2-1; 10 bases agree with TRBD2. From germline, CDR1 is SGHTA and CDR2 FQGTGA. The CDR3 has 14 residues. V dropped 5 bases and J dropped 7; count of bases not matched to a gene: 5. The CDR3 region has the DNA TGTGCCAGCAGCCTAGCGGGGGCCTGGAATGAGCAGTTCTTC. It specifies CASSLAGAWNEQFF.

The rearrangement joins TRBV3-1 (or the pseudogene TRBV3-2) to TRBJ2-7; TRBD1 aligns across 10 bases. Per the germline V gene, CDR1 is LGHDT and CDR2 is YNNKEL (reference sequence). Trimming took 4 bases from V and 3 from J; bases not matched to a gene: 0. The CDR3 length is 13 residues. CDR3 coding DNA: TGTGCCAGCAGCCGGACAGGGGGCTACGAGCAGTACTTC. This encodes CASSRTGGYEQYF.

The rearrangement links TRBV7-9 to TRBJ1-4; 8 nucleotides match TRBD1. Per the germline V gene, CDR1 is SEHNR and CDR2 is FQNEAQ (reference sequence). The CDR3 consists of 19 residues. V trimming: 5 bases; J trimming: 7 bases; junction bases outside the gene matches: 21. CDR3 in DNA: TGTGCCAGCAGCCTGCGTGGCAGGGGGCCAACGGATTACGGTGAAAAACTGTTTTTT. Its translation: CASSLRGRGPTDYGEKLFF.

The chain carries TRBV25-1 and TRBJ1-3; D is undetermined. From germline, CDR1 is MGHDK and CDR2 SYGVNS. The CDR3 has 15 amino acids. V dropped 2 bases and J dropped 0 bases, with 8 bases sitting between them. CDR3 sequence reads: CASSELGSSGNTIYF. DNA of the CDR3: TGTGCCAGCAGTGAACTGGGGAGCTCTGGAAACACCATATATTTT.

This CDR3 is CASSSRQGLQETQYF. In DNA form, the CDR3 reads TGTGCCAGCAGCTCCCGACAGGGCCTCCAAGAGACCCAGTACTTC. This chain links TRBV7-9 with TRBJ2-5; 7 nucleotides align to TRBD1. This CDR3 has 15 residues. Germline loops: CDR1 SEHNR, CDR2 FQNEAQ (reference sequence). The ends lost 4 bases at V and 1 base at J; junction bases unmatched: 6.

The V call is TRBV28, the J call TRBJ1-2; possibly TRBD1 for D (6 bases). Trimming shortened V by 7 bases and J by 1 base, and 16 bases separated the two germline ends. In germline, CDR1 is MDHEN, CDR2 SYDVKM. This CDR3 is built from 15 residues. Here the CDR3 DNA reads TGTGCCAGCAAGCGGACAGATTTTGGTAACTATGGCTACACCTTC. It encodes CASKRTDFGNYGYTF.

The count of this clone is one. This chain links TRBV19 with TRBJ2-3; TRBD2 matches 9 bases. The CDR3 consists of 17 residues. Germline CDR1 and CDR2: LNHDA and SQIVND (reference sequence). Germline trimming cut 5 bases from V and 1 base from J; bases unmatched to any gene: 10. CDR3 loop: CASSWAGGPFGTDTQYF. The CDR3 nucleotides are TGTGCCAGTAGTTGGGCGGGGGGGCCTTTCGGCACAGATACGCAGTATTTT.

This chain links TRBV12-3 or TRBV12-4 with TRBJ2-2; D not resolved. The CDR3 totals 12 residues. Trimming pared 3 bases from V and 4 bases from J, leaving 3 bases between. The chain's CDR3 is CASSFGTGELFF. The CDR3, as DNA: TGTGCCAGCAGTTTCGGCACCGGGGAGCTGTTTTTT.

The chain uses TRBV27 and TRBJ2-3, with TRBD2 matching over 7 bases. From germline, CDR1 is MNHEY and CDR2 SMNVEV (reference sequence). V lost 5 bases and J lost 5; bases outside the gene matches: 7. This CDR3 has 14 residues. This chain's CDR3 is CASSHGLGQDTQYF. CDR3 in DNA: TGTGCCAGCAGTCACGGACTAGGCCAAGATACGCAGTATTTT.

The CDR3 nucleotides read TGTGCCAGCAGCTTAGAGGGGCTTGCCTACAATGAGCAGTTCTTC. Translation: CASSLEGLAYNEQFF. The V gene is TRBV7-3, the J gene TRBJ2-1; the D call may be TRBD1 or TRBD2 (5 bases each). The CDR3 runs to 15 residues. Looked up from germline, CDR1 is SGHTA and CDR2 is FQGTGA. V was clipped by 2 bases and J by 2 bases, with 10 bases between them. The whole variable domain, filled in from reference TRBV7-3 and TRBJ2-1, reads GAGVSQTPSNKVTEKGKYVELRCDPISGHTALYWYRQSLGQGPEFLIYFQGTGAADDSGLPNDRFFAVRPEGSVSTLKIQRTERGDSAVYLCASSLEGLAYNEQFFGPGTRLTVL.

The chain links TRBV30 to TRBJ1-3; no reliable D call. CDR1 and CDR2 (germline): GTSNPN, SVGIG (reference sequence). This CDR3 has 11 residues. Trimming left V 8 bases short and J 0 bases short, with 5 bases between. CDR3 protein: CASTSGNTIYF. CDR3 nucleotides: TGTGCCAGTACCTCTGGAAACACCATATATTTT. Filled out from reference TRBV30 and TRBJ1-3, the complete variable domain reads SQTIHQWPATLVQPVGSPLSLECTVEGTSNPNLYWYRQAAGRGLQLLFYSVGIGQISSEVPQNLSASRPQDRQFILSSKKLLLSDSGFYLCASTSGNTIYFGEGSWLTVV.

This sequence joins TRBV5-6 and TRBJ2-2; 9 bases map to TRBD1. The CDR3 covers 17 residues. Losses at the gene ends were 4 bases for V and 6 bases for J; bases not matched to a gene: 13. CDR1 and CDR2 from the germline V gene are SGHDT and YYEEEE. The CDR3 DNA follows: TGTGCCAGCAGCCTGGCAGGTCGACAGGGGGTATCCGGGGAGCTGTTTTTT. It is translated as CASSLAGRQGVSGELFF.

This chain uses TRBV2 with TRBJ2-7; D perhaps matches TRBD1 (6 bases). V lost 3 bases to trimming and J lost 1 base, with 7 bases between them. This CDR3 has 13 amino acids. Germline CDR1 is SNHLY and CDR2 is FYNNEI. The CDR3 DNA reads as TGTGCCAGCAGTGAGGACAGATCCTACGAGCAGTACTTC. Translating gives CASSEDRSYEQYF.

The chain is built from TRBV5-1 and TRBJ1-6, with 9 bases fitting TRBD1. The CDR3 has 16 residues. Germline V lookup: CDR1 SGHRS, CDR2 YFSETQ. The ends lost 4 bases at V and 7 bases at J; junction bases unmatched: 9. The CDR3 sequence is CASSPGTGRRNSPLHF. In DNA, the CDR3 is TGCGCCAGCAGCCCCGGGACAGGGAGGAGAAATTCACCCCTCCACTTT.